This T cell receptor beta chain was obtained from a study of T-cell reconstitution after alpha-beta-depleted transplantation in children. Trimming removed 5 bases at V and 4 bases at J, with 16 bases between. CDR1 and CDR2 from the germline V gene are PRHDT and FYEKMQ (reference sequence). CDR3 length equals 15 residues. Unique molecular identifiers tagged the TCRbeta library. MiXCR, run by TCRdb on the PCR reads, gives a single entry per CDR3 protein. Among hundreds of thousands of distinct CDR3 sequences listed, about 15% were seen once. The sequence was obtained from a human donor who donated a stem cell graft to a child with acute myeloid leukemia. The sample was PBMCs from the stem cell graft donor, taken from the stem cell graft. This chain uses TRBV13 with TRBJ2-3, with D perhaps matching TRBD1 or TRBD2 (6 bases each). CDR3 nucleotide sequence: TGTGCCAGCAGCCACCGAGGGGGGCCGGCAGATACGCAGTATTTT. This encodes CASSHRGGPADTQYF.